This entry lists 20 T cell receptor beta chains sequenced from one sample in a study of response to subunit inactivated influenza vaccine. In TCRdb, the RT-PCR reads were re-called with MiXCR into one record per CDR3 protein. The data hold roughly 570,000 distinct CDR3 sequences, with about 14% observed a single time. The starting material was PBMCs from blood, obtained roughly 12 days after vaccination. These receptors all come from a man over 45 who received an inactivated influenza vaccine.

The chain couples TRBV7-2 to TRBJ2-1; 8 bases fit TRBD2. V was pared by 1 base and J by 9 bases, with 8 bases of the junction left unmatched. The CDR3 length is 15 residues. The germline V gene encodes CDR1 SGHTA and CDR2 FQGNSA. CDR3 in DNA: TGTGCCAGCAGCTTAGTTCCAGCGGGAGAGGGTGAGCAGTTCTTC. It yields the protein CASSLVPAGEGEQFF. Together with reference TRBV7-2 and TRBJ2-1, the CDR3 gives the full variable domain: GAGVSQSPSNKVTEKGKDVELRCDPISGHTALYWYRQSLGQGLEFLIYFQGNSAPDKSGLPSDRFSAERTGGSVSTLTIQRTQQEDSAVYLCASSLVPAGEGEQFFGPGTRLTVL.

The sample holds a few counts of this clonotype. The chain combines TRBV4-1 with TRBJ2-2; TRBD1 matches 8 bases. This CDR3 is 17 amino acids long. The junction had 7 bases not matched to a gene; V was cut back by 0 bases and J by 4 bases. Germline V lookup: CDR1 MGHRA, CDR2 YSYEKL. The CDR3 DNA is TGCGCCAGCAGCCAAGAAAGGAGCAGGGGGCGCACCGGGGAGCTGTTTTTT. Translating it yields CASSQERSRGRTGELFF.

As DNA, the CDR3 is TGTGCCAGCAAGGCCGGACTGGGGTATGGCTACACCTTC. Encoded protein: CASKAGLGYGYTF. The rearrangement joins TRBV6-1 to TRBJ1-2; D is undetermined. Per the germline V gene, CDR1 is MNHNS and CDR2 is SASEGT. There are 13 residues in the CDR3. V was clipped by 7 bases and J by 5 bases, with 14 bases between them.

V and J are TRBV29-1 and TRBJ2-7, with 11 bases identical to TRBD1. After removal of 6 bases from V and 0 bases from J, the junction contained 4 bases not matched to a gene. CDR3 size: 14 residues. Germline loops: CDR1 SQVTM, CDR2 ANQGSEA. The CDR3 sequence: CSVLGTGGSYEQYF. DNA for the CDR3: TGCAGCGTCCTCGGGACAGGGGGCTCCTACGAGCAGTACTTC.

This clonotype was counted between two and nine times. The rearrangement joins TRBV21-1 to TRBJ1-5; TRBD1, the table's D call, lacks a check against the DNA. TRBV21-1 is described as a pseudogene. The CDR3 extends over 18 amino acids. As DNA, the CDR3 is TGTGCCAGCAGCCGTAACTCTATAGTCGACAGGGAGTTACAGCCCCAGCATTTT. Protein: CASSRNSIVDRELQPQHF.

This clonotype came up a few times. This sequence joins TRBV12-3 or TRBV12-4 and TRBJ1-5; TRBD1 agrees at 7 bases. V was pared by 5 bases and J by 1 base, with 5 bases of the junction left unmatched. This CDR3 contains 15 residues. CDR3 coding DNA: TGTGCCAGCAGTCAACAGGGGTTGAGCAATCAGCCCCAGCATTTT. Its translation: CASSQQGLSNQPQHF.

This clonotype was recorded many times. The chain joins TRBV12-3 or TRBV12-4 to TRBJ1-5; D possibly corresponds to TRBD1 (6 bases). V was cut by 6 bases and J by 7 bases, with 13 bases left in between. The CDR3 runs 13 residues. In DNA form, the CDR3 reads TGTGCCAGCAGCCAGGGGTACGACCAGCCCCAGCATTTT. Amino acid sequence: CASSQGYDQPQHF.

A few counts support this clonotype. DNA for the CDR3: TGTGCCAGCAGCTTAGAGAGAAGGATACTAGCCAAAAACATTCAGTACTTC. Its translation: CASSLERRILAKNIQYF. The chain joins TRBV11-2 to TRBJ2-4; no reliable D call. The CDR3 runs to 17 residues. Germline V lookup: CDR1 SGHAT, CDR2 FQNNGV. The V gene lost 0 bases and the J gene lost 0 bases, with 12 bases spanning the gap.

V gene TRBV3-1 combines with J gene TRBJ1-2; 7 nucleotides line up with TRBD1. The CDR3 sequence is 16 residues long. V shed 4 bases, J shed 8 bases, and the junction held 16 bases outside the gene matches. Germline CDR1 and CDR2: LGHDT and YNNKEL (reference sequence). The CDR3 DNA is TGTGCCAGCAGCCCCCAATCGACAGGGCTGAAACAGGGCTACACCTTC. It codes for CASSPQSTGLKQGYTF.

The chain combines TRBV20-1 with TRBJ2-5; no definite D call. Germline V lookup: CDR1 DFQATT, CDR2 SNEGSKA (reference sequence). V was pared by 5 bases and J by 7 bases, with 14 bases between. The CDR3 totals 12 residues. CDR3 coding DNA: TGCAGTGCTCGACCACACCCAGGGACCCAGTACTTC. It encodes CSARPHPGTQYF.

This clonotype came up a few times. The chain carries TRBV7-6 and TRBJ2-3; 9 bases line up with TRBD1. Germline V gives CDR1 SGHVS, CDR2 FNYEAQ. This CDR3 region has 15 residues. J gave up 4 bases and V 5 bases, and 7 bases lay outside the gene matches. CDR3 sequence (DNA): TGTGCCAGCAGCCTCGGACAGGGGAGCCCAGATACGCAGTATTTT. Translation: CASSLGQGSPDTQYF.

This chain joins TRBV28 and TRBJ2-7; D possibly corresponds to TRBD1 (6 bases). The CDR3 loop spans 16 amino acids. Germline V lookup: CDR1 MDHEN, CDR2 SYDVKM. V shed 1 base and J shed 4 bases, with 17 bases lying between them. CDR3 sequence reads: CASSLLPRAGQYEQYF. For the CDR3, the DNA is TGTGCCAGCAGTTTATTGCCCCGGGCAGGACAGTACGAGCAGTACTTC.

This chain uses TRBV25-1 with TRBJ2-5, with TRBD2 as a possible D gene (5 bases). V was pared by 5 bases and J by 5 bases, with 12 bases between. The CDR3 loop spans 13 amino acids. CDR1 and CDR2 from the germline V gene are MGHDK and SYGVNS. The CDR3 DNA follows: TGTGCCAGCAGTTCCAGCCCGGGGGAGACCCAGTACTTC. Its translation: CASSSSPGETQYF. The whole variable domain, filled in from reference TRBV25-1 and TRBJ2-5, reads EADIYQTPRYLVIGTGKKITLECSQTMGHDKMYWYQQDPGMELHLIHYSYGVNSTEKGDLSSESTVSRIRTEHFPLTLESARPSHTSQYLCASSSSPGETQYFGPGTRLLVL.

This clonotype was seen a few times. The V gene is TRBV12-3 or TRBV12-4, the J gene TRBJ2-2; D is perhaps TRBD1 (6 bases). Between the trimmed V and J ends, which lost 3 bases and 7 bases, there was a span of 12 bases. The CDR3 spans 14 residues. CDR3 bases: TGTGCCAGCAGTTTCACAACAGGGAACGGGGAGCTGTTTTTT. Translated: CASSFTTGNGELFF.

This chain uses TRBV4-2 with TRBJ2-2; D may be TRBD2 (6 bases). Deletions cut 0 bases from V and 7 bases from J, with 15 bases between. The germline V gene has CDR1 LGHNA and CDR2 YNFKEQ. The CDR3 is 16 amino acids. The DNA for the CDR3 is TGTGCCAGCAGCCAAGAGCTAGGCCTAGCGCACGGGGAGCTGTTTTTT. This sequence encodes CASSQELGLAHGELFF.

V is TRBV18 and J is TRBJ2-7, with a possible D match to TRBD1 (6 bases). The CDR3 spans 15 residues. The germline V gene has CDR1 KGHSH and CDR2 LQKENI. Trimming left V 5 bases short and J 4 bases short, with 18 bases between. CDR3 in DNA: TGTGCCAGCTCAACTGGCCCAGGGGCGGGTTACGAGCAGTACTTC. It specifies CASSTGPGAGYEQYF.

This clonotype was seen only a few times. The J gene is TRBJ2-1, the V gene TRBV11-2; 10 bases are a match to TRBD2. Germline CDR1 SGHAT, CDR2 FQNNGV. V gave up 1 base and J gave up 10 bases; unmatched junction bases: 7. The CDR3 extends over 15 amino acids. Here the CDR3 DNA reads TGTGCCAGCAGCTTAGTGAGCGGGGGGGCACAAGAGCAGTTCTTC. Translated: CASSLVSGGAQEQFF.

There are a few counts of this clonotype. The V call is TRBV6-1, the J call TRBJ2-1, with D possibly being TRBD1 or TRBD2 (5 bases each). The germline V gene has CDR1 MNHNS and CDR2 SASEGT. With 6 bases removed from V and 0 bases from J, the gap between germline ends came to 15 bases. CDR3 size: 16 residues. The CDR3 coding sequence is TGTGCCAGCAGACAGGACGGGACCCACTCCTACAATGAGCAGTTCTTC. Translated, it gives CASRQDGTHSYNEQFF.

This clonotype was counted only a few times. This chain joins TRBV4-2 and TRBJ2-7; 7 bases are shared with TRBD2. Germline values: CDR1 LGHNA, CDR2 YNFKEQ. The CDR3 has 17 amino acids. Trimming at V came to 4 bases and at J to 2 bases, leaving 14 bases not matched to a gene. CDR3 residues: CASSPYLQAGTPYEQYF. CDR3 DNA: TGTGCCAGCAGCCCATACCTCCAAGCGGGAACCCCCTACGAGCAGTACTTC.

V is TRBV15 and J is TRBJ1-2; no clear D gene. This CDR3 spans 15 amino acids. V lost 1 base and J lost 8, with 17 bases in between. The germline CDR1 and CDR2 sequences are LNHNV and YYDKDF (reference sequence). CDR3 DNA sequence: TGTGCCACCAGCAGAGGCCCTGTGAGGGAACTAGGCTACACCTTC. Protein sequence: CATSRGPVRELGYTF.